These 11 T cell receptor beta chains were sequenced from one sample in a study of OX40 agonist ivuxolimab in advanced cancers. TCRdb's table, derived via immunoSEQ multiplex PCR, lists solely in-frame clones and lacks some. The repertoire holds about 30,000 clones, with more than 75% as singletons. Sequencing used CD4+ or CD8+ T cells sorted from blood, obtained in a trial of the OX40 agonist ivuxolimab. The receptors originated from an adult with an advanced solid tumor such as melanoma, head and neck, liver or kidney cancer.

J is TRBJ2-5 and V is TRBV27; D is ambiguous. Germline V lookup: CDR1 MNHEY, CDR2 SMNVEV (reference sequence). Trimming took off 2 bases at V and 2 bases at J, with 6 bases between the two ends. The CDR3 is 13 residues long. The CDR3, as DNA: TGTGCCAGCAGTTTAATCCAGCAAGAGACCCAGTACTTC. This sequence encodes CASSLIQQETQYF.

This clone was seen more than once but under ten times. The CDR3 DNA reads TGTGCCAGCAGCGCCTGGGGACAGGGGCTGTCAGATACGCAGTATTTT. Its protein product is CASSAWGQGLSDTQYF. The chain links TRBV9 to TRBJ2-3; 10 bases match TRBD1. Germline loops: CDR1 SGDLS, CDR2 YYNGEE. V lost 3 bases to trimming and J lost 4 bases; unmatched junction nucleotides: 8. CDR3 size: 16 residues.

Here the CDR3 DNA reads TGTGCCAGCAGTTTGCTCTCCGGGACAGGGGGCACAGATACGCAGTATTTT. Encoded protein: CASSLLSGTGGTDTQYF. V is TRBV27 and J is TRBJ2-3, with 10 nucleotides matching TRBD1. CDR3 length equals 17 residues. Germline CDR1 reads MNHEY; CDR2 reads SMNVEV (reference sequence). V shed 3 bases, J shed 1 base, and the junction held 7 bases outside the gene matches.

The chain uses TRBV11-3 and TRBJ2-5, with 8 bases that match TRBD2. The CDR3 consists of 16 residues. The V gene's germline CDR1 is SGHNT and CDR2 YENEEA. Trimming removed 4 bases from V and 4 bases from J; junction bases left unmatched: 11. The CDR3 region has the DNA TGTGCCAGCAGCTCACCCCAAGCGGGGGTTGTAGAGACCCAGTACTTC. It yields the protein CASSSPQAGVVETQYF.

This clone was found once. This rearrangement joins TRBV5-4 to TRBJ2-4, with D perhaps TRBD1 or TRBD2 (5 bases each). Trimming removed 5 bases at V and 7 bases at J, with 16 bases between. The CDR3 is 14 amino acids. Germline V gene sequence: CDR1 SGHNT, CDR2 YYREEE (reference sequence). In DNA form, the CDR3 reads TGTGCCAGCAGATCGAAGGGGAGTACGAACATTCAGTACTTC. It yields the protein CASRSKGSTNIQYF.

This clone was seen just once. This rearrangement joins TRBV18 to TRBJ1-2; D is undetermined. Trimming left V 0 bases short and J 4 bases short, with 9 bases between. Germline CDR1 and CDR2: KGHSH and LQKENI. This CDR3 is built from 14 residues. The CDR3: CASSPPTESYGYTF. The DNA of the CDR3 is TGTGCCAGCTCACCACCTACAGAAAGCTATGGCTACACCTTC. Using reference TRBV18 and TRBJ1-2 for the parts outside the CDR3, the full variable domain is NAGVMQNPRHLVRRRGQEARLRCSPMKGHSHVYWYRQLPEEGLKFMVYLQKENIIDESGMPKERFSAEFPKEGPSILRIQQVVRGDSAAYFCASSPPTESYGYTFGSGTRLTVV.

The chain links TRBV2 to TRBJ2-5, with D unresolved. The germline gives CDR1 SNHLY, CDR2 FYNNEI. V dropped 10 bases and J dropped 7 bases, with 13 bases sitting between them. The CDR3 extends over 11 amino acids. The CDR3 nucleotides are TGTGCCAATCTCGGCATGGGGACCCAGTACTTC. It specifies CANLGMGTQYF.

CDR3 loop: CASSFSGGDNEQFF. The CDR3 coding sequence is TGTGCCAGCAGTTTTAGCGGGGGGGACAATGAGCAGTTCTTC. The V and J genes are TRBV27 and TRBJ2-1, with TRBD2 identical over 11 bases. This CDR3 contains 14 residues. The ends lost 3 bases at V and 5 bases at J; junction bases unmatched: 0. Germline-derived CDR1 and CDR2 are MNHEY and SMNVEV (reference sequence).

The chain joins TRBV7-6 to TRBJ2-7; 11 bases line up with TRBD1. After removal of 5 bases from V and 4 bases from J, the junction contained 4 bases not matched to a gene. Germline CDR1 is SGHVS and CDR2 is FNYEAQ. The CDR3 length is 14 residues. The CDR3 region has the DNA TGTGCCAGCAGCCCCGGGACAGGGGGTTACGAGCAGTACTTC. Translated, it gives CASSPGTGGYEQYF.

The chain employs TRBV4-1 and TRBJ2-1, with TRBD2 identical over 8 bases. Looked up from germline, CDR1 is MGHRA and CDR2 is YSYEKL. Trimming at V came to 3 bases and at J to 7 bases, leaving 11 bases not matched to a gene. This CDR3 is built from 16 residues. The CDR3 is CASSHGGGGPGNEQFF. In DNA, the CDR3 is TGCGCCAGCAGCCACGGGGGCGGGGGGCCTGGGAATGAGCAGTTCTTC.

CDR3 sequence reads: CASSSRDSYEQYF. CDR3 in DNA: TGTGCCAGCAGCTCCCGGGACAGCTACGAGCAGTACTTC. The rearrangement joins TRBV5-6 to TRBJ2-7, with 7 nucleotides matching TRBD1. The V and J ends lost 3 bases and 3 bases, in that order; junction bases with no gene match: 3. In germline, CDR1 is SGHDT, CDR2 YYEEEE. This CDR3 is built from 13 residues. Combining the CDR3 with reference TRBV5-6 and TRBJ2-7 gives the whole variable domain DAGVTQSPTHLIKTRGQQVTLRCSPKSGHDTVSWYQQALGQGPQFIFQYYEEEERQRGNFPDRFSGHQFPNYSSELNVNALLLGDSALYLCASSSRDSYEQYFGPGTRLTVT.